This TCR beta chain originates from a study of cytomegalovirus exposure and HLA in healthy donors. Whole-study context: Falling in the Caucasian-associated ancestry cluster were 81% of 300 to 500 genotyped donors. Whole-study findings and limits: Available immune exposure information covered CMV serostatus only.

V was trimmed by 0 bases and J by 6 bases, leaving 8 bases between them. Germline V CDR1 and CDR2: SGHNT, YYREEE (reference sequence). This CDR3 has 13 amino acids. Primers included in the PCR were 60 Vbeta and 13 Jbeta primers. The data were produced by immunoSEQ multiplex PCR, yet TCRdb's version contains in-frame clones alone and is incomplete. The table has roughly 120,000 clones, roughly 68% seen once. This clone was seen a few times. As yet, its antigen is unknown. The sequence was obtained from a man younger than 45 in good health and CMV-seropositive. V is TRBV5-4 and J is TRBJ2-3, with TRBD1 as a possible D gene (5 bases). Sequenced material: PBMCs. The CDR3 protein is CASSLVGPDTQYF. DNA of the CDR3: TGTGCCAGCAGCTTGGTGGGGCCGGATACGCAGTATTTT. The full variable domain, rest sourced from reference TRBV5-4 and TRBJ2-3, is ETGVTQSPTHLIKTRGQQVTLRCSSQSGHNTVSWYQQALGQGPQFIFQYYREEENGRGNFPPRFSGLQFPNYSSELNVNALELDDSALYLCASSLVGPDTQYFGPGTRLTVL.